This T cell receptor (beta chain) was obtained from a study of shared clonotypes between healthy human individuals. Turning to this clone: What it binds is not known.

CD4+ cell separation produced CD45RA+ naive and CD45RA-negative memory subsets. Study-level results: Estimated richness values were generally larger in naive subsets than in memory subsets.

CDR1 is SGHRS, CDR2 YFSETQ, per germline. Trimming removed 3 bases from V and 2 bases from J; junction bases left unmatched: 6. The CDR3 is 16 residues long. Generated by immunoSEQ multiplex PCR, the TCRdb table keeps only in-frame clones and is missing some. The repertoire has about 360,000 clones, more than 60% of them found once; the top ten carry roughly 10%. The chain employs TRBV5-1 and TRBJ2-5, with 11 bases matching TRBD2. This receptor was identified in a man aged 25 to 45 in good health. The specimen was memory CD4+ T cells sorted from blood. Stated subset: CD45RA-negative fraction. The DNA for the CDR3 is TGCGCCAGCAGCTGGGCTAGCGGGAGGAGGCAAGAGACCCAGTACTTC. Its translation: CASSWASGRRQETQYF.